Each of the 28 T cell receptor beta chains below was sequenced from the same sample in a study of cytomegalovirus exposure and HLA in healthy donors. Method: immunoSEQ multiplex PCR; TCRdb's copy keeps in-frame clones and lacks some. The sample records more than 70,000 clones, 94% being singletons. The sample comprised PBMCs. The receptors derive from a woman in her late teens or twenties in good health and CMV-seronegative.

The chain recombines TRBV4-1 with TRBJ2-7; 10 bases agree with TRBD2. CDR3 size: 15 residues. Germline loops: CDR1 MGHRA, CDR2 YSYEKL. V lost 4 bases and J lost 0; bases outside the gene matches: 3. The CDR3 nucleotides read TGCGCCAGCAGCCCACTAGCGGGGTTCTCCTACGAGCAGTACTTC. Protein sequence: CASSPLAGFSYEQYF.

J is TRBJ1-1 and V is TRBV27; D unresolved. The germline CDR1 and CDR2 sequences are MNHEY and SMNVEV (reference sequence). The V gene lost 7 bases and the J gene lost 1 base, with 4 bases spanning the gap. The CDR3 contains 11 residues. The CDR3 bases are TGTGCCAGCAAGAGGAACACTGAAGCTTTCTTT. Encoded protein: CASKRNTEAFF.

This chain joins TRBV19 and TRBJ1-2; 7 bases fit TRBD1. V lost 1 base, J lost 3 bases, and 5 bases stayed unmatched. The CDR3 runs to 15 residues. Germline assignment: CDR1 LNHDA and CDR2 SQIVND (reference sequence). CDR3 sequence: CASSIAQGLDYGYTF. The CDR3 bases are TGTGCCAGTAGTATAGCACAGGGGCTAGACTATGGCTACACCTTC.

The table lists this clone with a few counts. The chain has TRBV5-1 and TRBJ2-3; 7 bases fit TRBD2. Germline CDR1 SGHRS, CDR2 YFSETQ. V dropped 3 bases and J dropped 3; count of bases not matched to a gene: 10. This CDR3 spans 16 amino acids. The CDR3 loop reads CASSSFGLEGTDTQYF. The CDR3 DNA reads as TGCGCCAGCAGCTCTTTCGGACTAGAGGGTACAGATACGCAGTATTTT.

V and J are TRBV5-1 and TRBJ1-1; tentatively, D is TRBD1 (5 bases). The CDR3 extends over 14 amino acids. V shed 2 bases and J shed 3 bases, with 11 bases lying between them. CDR1 is SGHRS, CDR2 YFSETQ, per germline. The chain's CDR3 is CASSLIIGDTEAFF. The CDR3 coding sequence is TGCGCCAGCAGCTTAATTATAGGGGACACTGAAGCTTTCTTT.

V gene TRBV4-2 combines with J gene TRBJ2-1; TRBD2 is a possible D gene (5 bases). V dropped 0 bases and J dropped 8 bases, with 11 bases sitting between them. The CDR3 is 14 amino acids. The V gene's germline CDR1 is LGHNA and CDR2 YNFKEQ. The CDR3: CASSQDAGVDEQFF. The CDR3 nucleotides are TGTGCCAGCAGCCAAGACGCCGGGGTTGATGAGCAGTTCTTC.

This chain connects TRBV7-3 to TRBJ2-1; 13 nucleotides match TRBD2. This CDR3 spans 15 amino acids. J gave up 8 bases and V 4 bases, and 5 bases lay outside the gene matches. The germline CDR1 and CDR2 sequences are SGHTA and FQGTGA. CDR3: CASSSGLAGVDEQFF. Here the CDR3 DNA reads TGTGCCAGCAGCTCCGGACTAGCGGGGGTCGATGAGCAGTTCTTC.

The V and J genes are TRBV2 and TRBJ2-7, with a tentative D call TRBD2 (6 bases). V was trimmed by 8 bases and J by 0 bases, leaving 14 bases between them. The germline V gene encodes CDR1 SNHLY and CDR2 FYNNEI. CDR3 length: 14 residues. This CDR3 reads CASRRDGYSYEQYF. CDR3 coding DNA: TGTGCCAGCCGGAGGGACGGATACTCCTACGAGCAGTACTTC.

The CDR3 protein is CASSIYRGTDTQYF. The CDR3 DNA sequence: TGTGCCAGTAGTATTTACAGGGGCACAGATACGCAGTATTTT. The rearrangement uses TRBV19 and TRBJ2-3, with a weak D call TRBD1 (6 bases). Germline V gives CDR1 LNHDA, CDR2 SQIVND (reference sequence). The CDR3 consists of 14 residues. Trimming removed 3 bases from V and 1 base from J, with 8 bases in between. The complete variable domain, with remaining parts taken from reference TRBV19 and TRBJ2-3, reads DGGITQSPKYLFRKEGQNVTLSCEQNLNHDAMYWYRQDPGQGLRLIYYSQIVNDFQKGDIAEGYSVSREKKESFPLTVTSAQKNPTAFYLCASSIYRGTDTQYFGPGTRLTVL.

Notes on this clone: The sample carries other DNA sequences with the same CDR3. The rearrangement links TRBV7-2 to TRBJ2-5; 13 bases line up with TRBD2. The germline V gene encodes CDR1 SGHTA and CDR2 FQGNSA. The CDR3 sequence is 17 residues long. V lost 1 base, J lost 2 bases, and 4 bases stayed unmatched. CDR3 sequence reads: CASSLGTSGGYQETQYF. The CDR3, as DNA: TGTGCCAGCAGCTTAGGGACTAGCGGGGGATATCAAGAGACCCAGTACTTC.

The chain recombines TRBV27 with TRBJ1-1; 8 nucleotides agree with TRBD1. The CDR3 is 14 residues long. With 6 bases clipped from V and 1 base from J, the junction kept 4 bases outside the gene matches. From germline, CDR1 is MNHEY and CDR2 SMNVEV (reference sequence). The CDR3, as DNA: TGTGCCAGCAGGGGACAGGCCAAGAACACTGAAGCTTTCTTT. This gives the protein CASRGQAKNTEAFF.

J is TRBJ2-5 and V is TRBV30, with D tentatively TRBD1 (5 bases). The CDR3 spans 14 residues. Germline V gene data show CDR1 as GTSNPN and CDR2 as SVGIG (reference sequence). V lost 4 bases, J lost 2 bases, and 14 bases lay in between. The CDR3 nucleotides are TGTGCCTGGAATCGCCAGGGCGCTCAAGAGACCCAGTACTTC. It yields the protein CAWNRQGAQETQYF.

CDR3 sequence reads: CASSLSRGSYEQYF. The CDR3 DNA sequence: TGTGCCAGCAGCTTAAGCCGGGGATCCTACGAGCAGTACTTC. The chain couples TRBV7-2 to TRBJ2-7, with D perhaps matching TRBD2 (5 bases). Germline assignment: CDR1 SGHTA and CDR2 FQGNSA. The CDR3 spans 14 residues. Trimming pared 2 bases from V and 1 base from J, leaving 9 bases between.

This clone was observed once. The chain employs TRBV7-3 and TRBJ2-3; tentatively, D is TRBD2 (6 bases). Germline V gives CDR1 SGHTA, CDR2 FQGTGA. There are 15 residues in the CDR3. Trimming removed 1 base from V and 2 bases from J, with 10 bases in between. The CDR3 DNA is TGTGCCAGCAGCTTAAGCGGGGTTAACACAGATACGCAGTATTTT. Translation gives CASSLSGVNTDTQYF. The full variable domain, in which reference TRBV7-3 and TRBJ2-3 provide the parts outside the CDR3, is GAGVSQTPSNKVTEKGKYVELRCDPISGHTALYWYRQSLGQGPEFLIYFQGTGAADDSGLPNDRFFAVRPEGSVSTLKIQRTERGDSAVYLCASSLSGVNTDTQYFGPGTRLTVL.

The gene calls are TRBV6-4 and TRBJ2-2; tentatively, D is TRBD2 (6 bases). V gave up 0 bases and J gave up 7 bases, with 12 bases separating them. This CDR3 is 15 amino acids long. CDR1 is MRHNA, CDR2 SNTAGT, per germline. The CDR3 coding sequence is TGTGCCAGCAGTGACTCCGACGGGGGAAACGGGGAGCTGTTTTTT. Amino acid sequence: CASSDSDGGNGELFF.

J is TRBJ2-2 and V is TRBV4-2, with 11 bases fitting TRBD2. The CDR3 consists of 16 residues. Germline CDR1 and CDR2: LGHNA and YNFKEQ. After removal of 4 bases from V and 3 bases from J, the junction contained 4 bases not matched to a gene. CDR3 in amino acids: CASSPPGLADTGELFF. CDR3 coding DNA: TGTGCCAGCAGCCCCCCGGGACTAGCGGACACCGGGGAGCTGTTTTTT.

This sequence joins TRBV6-6 and TRBJ1-2, with D possibly being TRBD1 (6 bases). Germline lookup yields CDR1 MNHNY and CDR2 SVGAGI (reference sequence). The CDR3 is 15 amino acids. Trimming removed 6 bases at V and 0 bases at J, with 14 bases between. CDR3 DNA: TGTGCCAGCAGCCACCGGGACACCACTAACTATGGCTACACCTTC. This gives the protein CASSHRDTTNYGYTF.

This chain uses TRBV19 with TRBJ2-4, with 9 bases identical to TRBD1. Germline trimming cut 7 bases from V and 0 bases from J; bases unmatched to any gene: 19. CDR3 length equals 20 residues. Germline values: CDR1 LNHDA, CDR2 SQIVND (reference sequence). The CDR3 DNA sequence: TGTGCCAGTAACTCAAGGGGGGGGACAGGGACCAAGACAGCCAAAAACATTCAGTACTTC. Translation: CASNSRGGTGTKTAKNIQYF.

The rearrangement uses TRBV28 and TRBJ1-5; 12 nucleotides align to TRBD1. The CDR3 totals 17 residues. Germline V gene sequence: CDR1 MDHEN, CDR2 SYDVKM. The trim removed 4 bases at V and 0 bases at J, leaving 4 bases unmatched. This CDR3 reads CASSWDRGLYSNQPQHF. The DNA for the CDR3 is TGTGCCAGCAGTTGGGACAGGGGGCTTTATAGCAATCAGCCCCAGCATTTT.

The chain combines TRBV19 with TRBJ1-5; D gene uncertain. The germline CDR1 and CDR2 sequences are LNHDA and SQIVND (reference sequence). The V end was cut by 6 bases, the J end by 6 bases, with 9 bases between. There are 12 residues in the CDR3. The CDR3 sequence: CASRELLQPQHF. The CDR3 DNA reads TGTGCCAGTAGAGAGTTGCTTCAGCCCCAGCATTTT.

The genes are TRBV12-1 and TRBJ2-7; the table's D call TRBD2 went unverified against the DNA. TRBV12-1 is a recognized pseudogene. CDR3 length: 14 amino acids. Written as DNA, the CDR3 is TGTGCCAGCAACCACGGACTAGGTCCCTACGAGCAGTACTTC. It specifies CASNHGLGPYEQYF.

The count of this clone is one. The chain links TRBV12-5 to TRBJ1-1; possible D gene TRBD1, 5 bases. Germline loops: CDR1 LGHNT, CDR2 FRNRAP. V was pared by 4 bases and J by 5 bases, with 14 bases between. This CDR3 is 14 amino acids long. The CDR3 protein is CASGSGGRWTEAFF. The CDR3 coding sequence is TGTGCTAGTGGTTCGGGGGGGAGGTGGACTGAAGCTTTCTTT.

This chain connects TRBV27 to TRBJ2-1; no definite D call. Per germline, CDR1 MNHEY and CDR2 SMNVEV (reference sequence). This CDR3 comprises 11 residues. V lost 6 bases, J lost 8 bases, and 8 bases lay in between. Written as DNA, the CDR3 is TGTGCCAGCAGGCTTGGCTATGAGCAGTTCTTC. It is translated as CASRLGYEQFF.

V gene TRBV19 combines with J gene TRBJ1-5, with a possible D match to TRBD1 (6 bases). Trimming took 5 bases from V and 6 from J, leaving 20 bases between them. Germline V lookup: CDR1 LNHDA, CDR2 SQIVND (reference sequence). The CDR3 is 16 residues long. This chain's CDR3 is CASSQGVGGLSQPQHF. CDR3 DNA sequence: TGTGCCAGTAGTCAAGGTGTCGGGGGGCTTAGTCAGCCCCAGCATTTT.

V gene TRBV14 combines with J gene TRBJ1-2; 8 bases agree with TRBD1. CDR3 length: 13 residues. The germline V gene encodes CDR1 SGHDN and CDR2 FVKESK. V was clipped by 5 bases and J by 7 bases; unmatched bases: 6. The CDR3 loop reads CASSYGQGRGYTF. The CDR3 nucleotides are TGTGCCAGCAGCTACGGACAGGGCCGTGGCTACACCTTC.

The V gene is TRBV5-6, the J gene TRBJ2-2; a weak D match, TRBD2 (6 bases). The CDR3 sequence is 14 residues long. Trimming took off 2 bases at V and 4 bases at J, with 9 bases between the two ends. Germline CDR1 SGHDT, CDR2 YYEEEE. The CDR3, as DNA: TGTGCCAGCAGCTTAGCGGGCCTCACCGGGGAGCTGTTTTTT. This encodes CASSLAGLTGELFF.

The chain links TRBV7-9 to TRBJ1-1, with D perhaps matching TRBD1 (6 bases). Germline CDR1 and CDR2: SEHNR and FQNEAQ (reference sequence). V was trimmed by 8 bases and J by 1 base, leaving 20 bases between them. CDR3 length: 16 residues. CDR3 amino acids: CASSLLGTGRNTEAFF. Here the CDR3 DNA reads TGTGCCAGCTCACTATTGGGAACAGGGAGGAACACTGAAGCTTTCTTT.

V is TRBV11-2 and J is TRBJ1-6, with 7 bases matching TRBD1. Germline CDR1 reads SGHAT; CDR2 reads FQNNGV. This CDR3 region has 14 residues. V lost 5 bases and J lost 8; bases outside the gene matches: 6. CDR3 residues: CASSPGTVHSPLHF. The CDR3 DNA reads TGTGCCAGCAGCCCAGGGACAGTGCATTCACCCCTCCACTTT.